This T cell receptor (beta chain) originates from a study of beta chain features in type 1 diabetes. Cell sorting via CD45RO/CCR7/CD25/CD127/CD95/CD27 was performed to obtain CD4+ naive, central memory, regulatory and stem cell-like memory cells. Expressed TCRB transcripts were sequenced, since all the RNA that had been isolated was reverse transcribed. TCRdb keeps only in-frame clones here, not all; method: immunoSEQ multiplex PCR. The data contain hundreds of thousands of clones, approximately 9.9% of them singletons. General study points: PCR could preferentially amplify shorter templates, alike in patients and controls. Junctions at VDJ sites from type 1 diabetes patients had fewer insertions and more deletions.

About this clone: What it binds is not known.

V lost 5 bases, J lost 9 bases, and 8 bases stayed unmatched. The CDR3 runs 14 residues. Germline V CDR1 and CDR2: SGHTA, FQGTGA. The gene calls are TRBV7-3 and TRBJ2-1, with 9 bases that match TRBD2. The sample was naive CD4+ T cells from blood. This receptor was taken from a woman aged 25 to 39 in good health. CDR3 loop: CASSRGGAGGEQFF. The CDR3 nucleotides are TGTGCCAGCAGCCGCGGGGGAGCGGGAGGTGAGCAGTTCTTC.